A selection of T cell receptor beta chains follows, all from one sample in a study of T cells in Graves' hyperthyroidism and ophthalmopathy. MiXCR, applied by TCRdb to the multiplex PCR reads, yields one record per CDR3 protein. Of around 760,000 distinct CDR3 sequences in the sample, about 35% were seen once. Sequenced input: blood. These TCRs come from a woman aged 40 to 50 with Graves' hyperthyroidism. The CDR3 runs from the conserved cysteine through the conserved F or W. A D gene is named only where the DNA matches it firmly. Clone size is stated in some rows and not others, as once, few, many or a class when expanded.

j_call: TRBJ1-4
v_call: TRBV29-1
d_call: TRBD1
clone_size: .
cdr3_nt: TGCAGCGTTCTCCCCAGACAGGGGTACGAAAAACTGTTTTTT
cdr3_aa: CSVLPRQGYEKLFF

j_call: TRBJ1-6
v_call: TRBV7-8
d_call: TRBD1
clone_size: .
cdr3_nt: TGTGCCAGCAGCTTAGAGGGACAGTCTTATTATAATTCACCCCTCCACTTT
cdr3_aa: CASSLEGQSYYNSPLHF

j_call: TRBJ1-5
v_call: TRBV20-1
d_call: .
clone_size: few
cdr3_nt: TGCAGTGCTAGTGGGAGGACACCAAGGTGGAGCAAGCATCAGCCCCAGCATTTT
cdr3_aa: CSASGRTPRWSKHQPQHF

j_call: TRBJ2-7
v_call: TRBV12-3/TRBV12-4
d_call: TRBD2
clone_size: .
cdr3_nt: TGTGCCAGCAGTTCTGAGCGGGATATCCCCTACGAGCAGTACTTC
cdr3_aa: CASSSERDIPYEQYF

j_call: TRBJ2-5
v_call: TRBV24-1
d_call: TRBD1
clone_size: .
cdr3_nt: TGTGCCACCAGTCCGACAGGGGACGGAGAGACCCAGTACTTC
cdr3_aa: CATSPTGDGETQYF

j_call: TRBJ1-2
v_call: TRBV24-1
d_call: TRBD1
clone_size: many
cdr3_nt: TGTGCCACCAGTGAGGAGACAGGGAAAGGCTACACCTTC
cdr3_aa: CATSEETGKGYTF

j_call: TRBJ1-2
v_call: TRBV5-1
d_call: TRBD1
clone_size: .
cdr3_nt: TGCGCCAGCAGCGAACAGGGGGCCGGCACCGATAGATGGGGAGGTGGCTACACCTTC
cdr3_aa: CASSEQGAGTDRWGGGYTF

j_call: TRBJ2-5
v_call: TRBV7-9
d_call: .
clone_size: few
cdr3_nt: TGCGCCAGCAGCCAAGCGGGCTTCCAAGAGACCCAGTACTTC
cdr3_aa: CASSQAGFQETQYF

j_call: TRBJ2-5
v_call: TRBV12-3/TRBV12-4
d_call: .
clone_size: once
cdr3_nt: TGTGCCAGCAGTTTTAACCCGCGAGAGACCCAGTACTTC
cdr3_aa: CASSFNPRETQYF

j_call: TRBJ1-6
v_call: TRBV7-3
d_call: .
clone_size: many
cdr3_nt: TGTGCCAGCAGCTTAAATAACTCACCCCTCCACTTT
cdr3_aa: CASSLNNSPLHF

j_call: TRBJ2-7
v_call: TRBV7-2
d_call: .
clone_size: .
cdr3_nt: TGTGCCAGCAGACAGGGTACCGAGCAGTACTTC
cdr3_aa: CASRQGTEQYF

j_call: TRBJ1-2
v_call: TRBV5-1
d_call: TRBD1
clone_size: few
cdr3_nt: TGTGCCAGCAGCGGGGGGACAGGGGGATATGATGGCTACACCTTC
cdr3_aa: CASSGGTGGYDGYTF

j_call: TRBJ2-5
v_call: TRBV28
d_call: TRBD1
clone_size: few
cdr3_nt: TGTGCCAGCAGTTCCCCGGGACAGGGGGTTGGGGAGACCCAGTACTTC
cdr3_aa: CASSSPGQGVGETQYF

j_call: TRBJ2-3
v_call: TRBV19
d_call: .
clone_size: .
cdr3_nt: TGTGCCAGTAGTATCGCAGCGGCTAGCACAGATACGCAGTATTTT
cdr3_aa: CASSIAAASTDTQYF

j_call: TRBJ2-7
v_call: TRBV6-5
d_call: .
clone_size: few
cdr3_nt: TGTGCCAGCAGTTATGACCGGCTGAAGGAGCAGTACTTC
cdr3_aa: CASSYDRLKEQYF

j_call: TRBJ2-2
v_call: TRBV5-5
d_call: .
clone_size: .
cdr3_nt: TGTGCCAGCAGCTTATGGGGTGGCACCGGGGAGCTGTTTTTT
cdr3_aa: CASSLWGGTGELFF

j_call: TRBJ2-1
v_call: TRBV20-1
d_call: TRBD2
clone_size: .
cdr3_nt: TGCAGTGCTAGAGGTTCGGGGGGGCGCAATGAGCAGTTCTTC
cdr3_aa: CSARGSGGRNEQFF